The subject of this entry is one T cell receptor (beta chain). Its antigen is undetermined. The data are from a study of T cell responses to AZD1222 COVID-19 vaccine. Study observations and caveats: The reported proportion of spike-specific TCRs targeting unmutated variant regions was nearly half. The donor group comprised mostly white British people and more females; the analysis possibly underestimated clonal diversity. The study sampled repertoires only after the peak T cell response.

Clones were sequenced by immunoSEQ multiplex PCR, and TCRdb holds only the in-frame ones, with some missing. The sample consists of 90,000 to 120,000 clones, about 90% of them appearing once. The germline CDR1 and CDR2 sequences are SGHNT and YENEEA. The V end was cut by 5 bases, the J end by 0 bases, with 19 bases between. The CDR3 is 17 residues long. The source is an adult who received the AZD1222 COVID-19 vaccine. The sample was peripheral blood, taken 28 days after the second AZD1222 dose. The V call is TRBV11-3, the J call TRBJ1-1, with D tentatively TRBD1 (5 bases). The CDR3 sequence: CASSMTRDGIMNTEAFF. CDR3 DNA sequence: TGTGCCAGCAGCATGACTCGGGACGGAATTATGAACACTGAAGCTTTCTTT.